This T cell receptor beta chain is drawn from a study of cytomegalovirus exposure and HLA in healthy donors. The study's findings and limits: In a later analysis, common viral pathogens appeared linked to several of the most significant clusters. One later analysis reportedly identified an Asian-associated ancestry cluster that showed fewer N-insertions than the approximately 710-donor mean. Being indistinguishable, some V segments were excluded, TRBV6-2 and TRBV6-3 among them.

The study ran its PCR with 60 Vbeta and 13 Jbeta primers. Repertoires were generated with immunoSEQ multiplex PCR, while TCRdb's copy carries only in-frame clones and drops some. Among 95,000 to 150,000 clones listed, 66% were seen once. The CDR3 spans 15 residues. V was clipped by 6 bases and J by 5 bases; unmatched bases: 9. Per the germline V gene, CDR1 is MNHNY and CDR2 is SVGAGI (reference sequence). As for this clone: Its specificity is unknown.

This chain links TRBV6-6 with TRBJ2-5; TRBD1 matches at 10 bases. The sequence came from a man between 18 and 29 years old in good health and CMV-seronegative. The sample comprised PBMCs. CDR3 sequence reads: CASRFRQGAQETQYF. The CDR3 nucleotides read TGTGCCAGCAGGTTTCGACAGGGGGCTCAGGAGACCCAGTACTTC.